These T cell receptor beta chains were read from a single sample in a study of CD8 T cells in ankylosing spondylitis. Using its own MiXCR run on the 5' RACE reads, TCRdb lists one record per CDR3 protein. The sample carries approximately 220,000 distinct CDR3 sequences, more than 25% recorded once. Material: blood, either unsorted or a sorted T cell fraction (not recorded which). These receptors were collected from a male donor with ankylosing spondylitis or in good health (not recorded which). The conserved cysteine and the conserved F or W are not part of the CDR3 here. A D gene is named only where the DNA matches it firmly.

V | D | CDR3
TRBV27 | . | ARRSADTQY
TRBV29-1 | . | SVVEDMREKLF
TRBV20-1 | TRBD2 | SAGRASDEQF
TRBV20-1 | TRBD2 | SAVRSGRIPGELF
TRBV12-3/TRBV12-4 | . | ASSLGLAPTYNEQF
TRBV6-5 | . | ASSSGPGSYNEQF
TRBV4-3 | TRBD2 | ASSQSIGGLAGNYEQY
TRBV20-1 | . | SARDWTLGTDTQY
TRBV20-1 | . | SARGTRPYEQY
TRBV21-1 | . | ASSNEACYGYT
TRBV12-3/TRBV12-4 | TRBD1 | ASSLRQGAYEQY
TRBV5-6 | . | ASSLSGRNYEQY
TRBV5-1 | . | ASELFGSATGELF
TRBV7-2 | TRBD1 | ASSGTGRQETQY
TRBV7-9 | TRBD2 | AGSPGTSGNEQF
TRBV5-5 | . | ASSHRPTNTGELF
TRBV29-1 | . | SAAGLGTDTQY
TRBV11-2 | TRBD2 | ASSLVITSGTNTGELF
TRBV4-2 | TRBD2 | ASSQELAGGEQY
TRBV29-1 | TRBD1 | SETGQTHETQY
TRBV29-1 | TRBD2 | SGGGQETQY
TRBV5-1 | TRBD1 | ASSLGTGSKNIQY
TRBV4-2 | . | ASSQEGGATNEKLF
TRBV10-3 | . | AIGGGSRLANYGYT
TRBV20-1 | . | SARVGGSSYNEQF
TRBV7-3 | TRBD1 | ASSWDRNTEAF
TRBV20-1 | . | SARGGSSSNEQF
TRBV20-1 | TRBD2 | SASAGERDYEQY
TRBV12-3/TRBV12-4 | TRBD2 | ASSRNGGSEQY
TRBV20-1 | TRBD2 | SARDRARTSGSNEQF
TRBV10-3 | . | AISRNNEQF
TRBV20-1 | . | SASLQGAGYT
TRBV28 | . | ASLFRGDTRMEETQY
TRBV7-2 | TRBD2 | ASSSRTSGSLTYEQY
TRBV10-3 | . | AISVDSTTNEQF
TRBV6-1 | TRBD1 | ASSRDRGHEQY
TRBV5-5 | TRBD2 | ASSLAASGKVTQY